This T cell receptor beta chain emerged from a study of molecular identifiers for immune sequencing clone quantification. TCRdb processed the PCR reads anew with MiXCR; each CDR3 protein has one entry. Of around 460,000 distinct CDR3 sequences in the sample, about 21% are singletons; the top ten hold around 0.84%. In regard to this clonotype: The junction shows a germline mismatch at one end, possibly a read error.

Sample: naive CD8+ T cells from blood, with Jurkat cell RNA spiked in. Subset given: FACS-sorted CD8+CD4-CCR7+CD45RA+ naive T cells. This TCR derives from a human donor in good health. Some libraries in this study had Jurkat cell RNA spiked in.

CDR3 DNA sequence: TGTGCCAGCAGCCCTAGACAGGGGGCGAACACTGATGCTTTCTTT. This translates into CASSPRQGANTDAFF. The rearrangement joins TRBV3-1 to TRBJ1-1, with 10 bases aligning to TRBD1. Germline lookup yields CDR1 LGHDT and CDR2 YNNKEL (reference sequence). This CDR3 has 15 residues.